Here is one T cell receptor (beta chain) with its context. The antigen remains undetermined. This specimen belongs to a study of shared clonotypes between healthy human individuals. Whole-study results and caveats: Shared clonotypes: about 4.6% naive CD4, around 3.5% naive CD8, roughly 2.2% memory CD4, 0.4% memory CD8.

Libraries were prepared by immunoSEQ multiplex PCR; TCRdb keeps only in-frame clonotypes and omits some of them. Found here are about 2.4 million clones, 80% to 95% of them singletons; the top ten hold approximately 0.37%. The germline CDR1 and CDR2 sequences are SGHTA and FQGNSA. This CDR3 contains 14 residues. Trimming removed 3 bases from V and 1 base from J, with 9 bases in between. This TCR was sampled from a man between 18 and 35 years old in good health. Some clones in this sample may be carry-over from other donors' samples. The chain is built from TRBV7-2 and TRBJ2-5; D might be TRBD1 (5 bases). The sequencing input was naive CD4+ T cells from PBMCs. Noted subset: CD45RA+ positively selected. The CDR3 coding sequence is TGTGCCAGCAGCTTCCAGGGCATCCAAGAGACCCAGTACTTC. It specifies CASSFQGIQETQYF.